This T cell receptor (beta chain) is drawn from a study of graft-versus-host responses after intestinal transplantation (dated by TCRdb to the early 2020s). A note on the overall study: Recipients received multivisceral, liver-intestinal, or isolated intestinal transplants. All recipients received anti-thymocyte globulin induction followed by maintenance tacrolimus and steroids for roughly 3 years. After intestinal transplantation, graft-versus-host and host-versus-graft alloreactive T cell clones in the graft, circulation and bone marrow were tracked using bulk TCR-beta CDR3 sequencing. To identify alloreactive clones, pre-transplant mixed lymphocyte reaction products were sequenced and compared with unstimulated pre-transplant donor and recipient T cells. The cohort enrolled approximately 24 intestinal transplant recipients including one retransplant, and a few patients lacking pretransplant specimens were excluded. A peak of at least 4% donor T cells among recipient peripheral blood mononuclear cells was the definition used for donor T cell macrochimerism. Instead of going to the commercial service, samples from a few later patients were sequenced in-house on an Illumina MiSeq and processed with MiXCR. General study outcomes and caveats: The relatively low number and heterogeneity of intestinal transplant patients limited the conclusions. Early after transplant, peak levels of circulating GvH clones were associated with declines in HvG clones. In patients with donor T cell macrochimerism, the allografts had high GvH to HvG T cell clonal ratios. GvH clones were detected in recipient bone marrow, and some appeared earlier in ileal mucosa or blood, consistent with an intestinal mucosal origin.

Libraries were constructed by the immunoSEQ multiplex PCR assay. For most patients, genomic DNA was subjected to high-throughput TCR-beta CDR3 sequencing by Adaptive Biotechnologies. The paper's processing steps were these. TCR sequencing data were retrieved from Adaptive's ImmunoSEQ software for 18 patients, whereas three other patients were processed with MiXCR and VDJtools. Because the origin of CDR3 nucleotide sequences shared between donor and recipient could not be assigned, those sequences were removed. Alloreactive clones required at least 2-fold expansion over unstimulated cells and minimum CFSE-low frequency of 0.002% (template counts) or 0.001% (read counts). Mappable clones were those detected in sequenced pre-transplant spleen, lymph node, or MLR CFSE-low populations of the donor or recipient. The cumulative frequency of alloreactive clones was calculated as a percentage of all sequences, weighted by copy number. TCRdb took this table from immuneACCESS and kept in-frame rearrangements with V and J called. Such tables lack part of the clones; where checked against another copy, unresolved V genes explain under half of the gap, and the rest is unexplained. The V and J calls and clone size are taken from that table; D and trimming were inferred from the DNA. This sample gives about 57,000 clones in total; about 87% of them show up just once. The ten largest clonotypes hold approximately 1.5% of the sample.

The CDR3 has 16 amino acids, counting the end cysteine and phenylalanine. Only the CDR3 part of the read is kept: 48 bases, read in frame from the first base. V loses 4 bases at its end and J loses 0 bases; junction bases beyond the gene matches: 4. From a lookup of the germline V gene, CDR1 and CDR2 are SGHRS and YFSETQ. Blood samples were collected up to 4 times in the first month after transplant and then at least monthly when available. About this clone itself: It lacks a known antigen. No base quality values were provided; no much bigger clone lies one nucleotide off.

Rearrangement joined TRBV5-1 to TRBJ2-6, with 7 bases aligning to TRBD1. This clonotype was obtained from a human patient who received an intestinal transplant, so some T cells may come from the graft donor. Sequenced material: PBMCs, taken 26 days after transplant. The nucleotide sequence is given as TGCGCCAGCAGCCCCAGGGGGACCTCTGGGGCCAACGTCCTGACTTTC. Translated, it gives CASSPRGTSGANVLTF.